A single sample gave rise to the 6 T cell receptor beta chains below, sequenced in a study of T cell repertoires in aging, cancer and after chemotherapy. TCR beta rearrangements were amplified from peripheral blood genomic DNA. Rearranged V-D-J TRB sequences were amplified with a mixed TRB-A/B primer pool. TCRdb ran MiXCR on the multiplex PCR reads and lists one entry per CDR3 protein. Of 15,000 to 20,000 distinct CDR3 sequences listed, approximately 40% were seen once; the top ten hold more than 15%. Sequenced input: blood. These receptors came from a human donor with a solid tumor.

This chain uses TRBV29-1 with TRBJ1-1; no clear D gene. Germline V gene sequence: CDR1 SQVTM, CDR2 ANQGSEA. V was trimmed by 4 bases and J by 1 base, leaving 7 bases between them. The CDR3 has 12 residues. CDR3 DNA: TGCAGCGTTGGGTGGGGGAACACTGAAGCTTTCTTT. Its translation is CSVGWGNTEAFF.

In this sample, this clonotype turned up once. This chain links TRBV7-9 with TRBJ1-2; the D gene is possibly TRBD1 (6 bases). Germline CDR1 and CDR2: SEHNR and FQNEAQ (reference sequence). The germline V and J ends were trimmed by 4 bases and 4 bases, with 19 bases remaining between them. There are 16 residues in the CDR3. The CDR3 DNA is TGTGCCAGCAGCTCACCGATGGGGGGGGCGGGCTATGGCTACACCTTC. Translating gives CASSSPMGGAGYGYTF.

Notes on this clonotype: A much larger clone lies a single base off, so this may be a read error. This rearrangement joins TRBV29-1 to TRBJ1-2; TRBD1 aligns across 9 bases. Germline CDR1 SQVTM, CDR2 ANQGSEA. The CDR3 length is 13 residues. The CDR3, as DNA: TGCAGCGTGGTAAGGACAGGGGAGTATGACTACACCTTC. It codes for CSVVRTGEYDYTF.

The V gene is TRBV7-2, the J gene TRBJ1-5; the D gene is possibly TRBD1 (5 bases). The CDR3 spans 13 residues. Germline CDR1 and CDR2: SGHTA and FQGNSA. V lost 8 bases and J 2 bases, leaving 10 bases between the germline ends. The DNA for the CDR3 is TGTGCCAGCGGGGGACGGGGCAATCAGCCCCAGCATTTT. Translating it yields CASGGRGNQPQHF.

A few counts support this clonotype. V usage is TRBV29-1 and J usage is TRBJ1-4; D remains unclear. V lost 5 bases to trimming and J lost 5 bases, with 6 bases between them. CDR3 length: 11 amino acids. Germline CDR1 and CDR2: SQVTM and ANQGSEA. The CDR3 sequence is CSVFRNEKLFF. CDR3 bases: TGCAGCGTTTTTAGGAATGAAAAACTGTTTTTT. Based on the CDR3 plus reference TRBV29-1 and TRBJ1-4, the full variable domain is SAVISQKPSRDICQRGTSLTIQCQVDSQVTMMFWYRQQPGQSLTLIATANQGSEATYESGFVIDKFPISRPNLTFSTLTVSNMSPEDSSIYLCSVFRNEKLFFGSGTQLSVL.

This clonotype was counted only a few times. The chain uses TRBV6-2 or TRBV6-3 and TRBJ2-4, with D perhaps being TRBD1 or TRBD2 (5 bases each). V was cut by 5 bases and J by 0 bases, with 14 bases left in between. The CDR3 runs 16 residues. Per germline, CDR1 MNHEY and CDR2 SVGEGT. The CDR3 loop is CASSPQGELAKNIQYF. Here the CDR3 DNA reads TGTGCCAGCAGTCCTCAGGGAGAACTAGCCAAAAACATTCAGTACTTC.